This TCR beta chain was identified during a study of blood T cell repertoires in COVID-19. Authors' data handling: Researchers report that nucleated cell counts were estimated from reference gene primer amplification. Assay: immunoSEQ multiplex PCR; the TCRdb copy retains only in-frame clones and omits some. The V and J calls and clone size were taken over from that table, and D and trimming were inferred from the DNA. This table has approximately 670,000 clones, approximately 90% appearing once. The ends lost 6 bases at V and 3 bases at J; junction bases unmatched: 3. The germline V gene encodes CDR1 SQVTM and CDR2 ANQGSEA. CDR3 length: 12 amino acids. Comment on this clone: Other nucleotide sequences from this sample produce the same CDR3.

Sequenced material: peripheral blood. The sequence was obtained from a woman aged 18-35 years with acute or convalescent COVID-19. The chain uses TRBV29-1 and TRBJ1-2; 8 positions agree with TRBD1. CDR3 sequence reads: CSVGTGDYGYTF. The CDR3, as DNA: TGCAGCGTGGGGACAGGAGACTATGGCTACACCTTC.